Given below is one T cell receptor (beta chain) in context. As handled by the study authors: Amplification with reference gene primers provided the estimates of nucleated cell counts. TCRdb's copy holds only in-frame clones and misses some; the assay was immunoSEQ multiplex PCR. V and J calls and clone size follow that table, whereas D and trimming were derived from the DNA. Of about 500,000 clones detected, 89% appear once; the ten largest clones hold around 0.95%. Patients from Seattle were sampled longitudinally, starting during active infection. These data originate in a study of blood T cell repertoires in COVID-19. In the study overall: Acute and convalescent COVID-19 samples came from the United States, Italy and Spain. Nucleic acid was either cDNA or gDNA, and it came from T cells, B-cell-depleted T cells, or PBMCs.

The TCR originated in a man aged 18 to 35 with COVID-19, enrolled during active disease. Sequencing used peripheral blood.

The CDR3 sequence is CASSDTDRPYGYTF. Written as DNA, the CDR3 is TGTGCCAGCAGCGACACAGACAGACCCTATGGCTACACCTTC. The chain couples TRBV7-9 to TRBJ1-2, with D perhaps TRBD1 (5 bases). V gave up 5 bases and J gave up 4 bases, with 14 bases separating them. The CDR3 contains 14 residues. Germline assignment: CDR1 SEHNR and CDR2 FQNEAQ (reference sequence).